These 17 T cell receptor beta chains were all obtained from the same sample, sequenced in a study of naive and memory T cell subsets (dated by TCRdb to between 2016 and 2019). A robust, sensitive protocol for the amplification, sequencing and analysis of TCRs was described in the study, in which 3' ligation of a UMI-containing oligonucleotide to TCR cDNA was used. The receptor library was made with 5' RACE. Sequencing instrument: Illumina MiSeq. The ligated cDNA was amplified in four rounds of PCR with nested alpha and beta constant region primers together with the SP2 primer. TCRdb reran the public reads through fastp at Q25 and MiXCR, keeping productive beta chains. Each entry merges the rows of one CDR3 protein and shows their most common DNA and genes. Within this sample are 56,000 or so distinct CDR3 sequences, with 6% to 8% of them counted one time only. The ten largest clones capture nearly 10% of the sample.

All receptors derive from a female donor in good health.

This chain uses TRBV6-2 or TRBV6-3 with TRBJ2-2, with TRBD2 matching over 12 bases. In germline, CDR1 is MNHEY, CDR2 SVGEGT. Trimming at V came to 5 bases and at J to 8 bases, leaving 15 bases not matched to a gene. This CDR3 is built from 18 residues. The CDR3 coding sequence is TGTGCCAGCAGTCCACCCCGGACTAGCGGGGCCTGGACAGGGGAGCTGTTTTTT. Its protein product is CASSPPRTSGAWTGELFF.

In its sample, this clonotype was seen many times. This chain joins TRBV28 and TRBJ1-4; D unclear. Germline-derived CDR1 and CDR2 are MDHEN and SYDVKM. Trimming took 5 bases from V and 8 from J, leaving 9 bases between them. The CDR3 totals 12 residues. The CDR3 DNA is TGTGCCAGCAGTCCCATGAGGGAAAAACTGTTTTTT. It translates to CASSPMREKLFF.

This chain joins TRBV29-1 and TRBJ2-1; 8 bases are shared with TRBD2. The CDR3 is made up of 14 amino acids. Germline V gene data show CDR1 as SQVTM and CDR2 as ANQGSEA. The junction had 9 bases not matched to a gene; V was cut back by 5 bases and J by 6 bases. This CDR3 reads CSVRRLAGANEQFF. As DNA, the CDR3 is TGCAGCGTTCGGCGGCTAGCGGGCGCCAATGAGCAGTTCTTC.

The chain has TRBV5-5 and TRBJ2-5, with D hard to call. CDR3 length: 12 amino acids. Trimming stripped 0 bases from V and 5 bases from J, with 5 bases between. CDR1 and CDR2 (germline): SGHKS, YYEKEE (reference sequence). CDR3 sequence: CASSLGFETQYF. The CDR3 DNA is TGTGCCAGCAGCTTGGGATTTGAGACCCAGTACTTC.

This clonotype showed up many times. This chain links TRBV5-1 with TRBJ1-5; no firm D call. Germline loops: CDR1 SGHRS, CDR2 YFSETQ. V gave up 4 bases and J gave up 4 bases, with 9 bases separating them. The CDR3 spans 13 residues. CDR3: CASSPETNQPQHF. Here the CDR3 DNA reads TGCGCCAGCAGCCCAGAAACTAATCAGCCCCAGCATTTT.

A note on this clonotype: This may arise from a read error, as a much more abundant clone is one base away. The chain joins TRBV7-8 to TRBJ2-1; TRBD2 matches 9 bases. This CDR3 contains 16 residues. With 5 bases clipped from V and 9 bases from J, the junction kept 14 bases outside the gene matches. Germline CDR1 SGHVS, CDR2 FQNEAQ. The CDR3 region is CASSRALSGGWGEQFF. The CDR3 DNA reads TGTGCCAGCAGCCGCGCCCTTAGCGGGGGTTGGGGTGAGCAGTTCTTC.

In this sample, this clonotype turned up many times. The CDR3 DNA follows: TGTGCCAGCAGCTGGGGACTAGCGGGTGAGCAGTTCTTC. Residues: CASSWGLAGEQFF. The chain links TRBV7-2 to TRBJ2-1, with 12 nucleotides matching TRBD2. V shed 4 bases, J shed 9 bases, and the junction held 1 base outside the gene matches. The length of the CDR3 is 13 residues. CDR1 SGHTA and CDR2 FQGNSA come from the germline V gene. The complete variable domain, with remaining parts taken from reference TRBV7-2 and TRBJ2-1, reads GAGVSQSPSNKVTEKGKDVELRCDPISGHTALYWYRQSLGQGLEFLIYFQGNSAPDKSGLPSDRFSAERTGGSVSTLTIQRTQQEDSAVYLCASSWGLAGEQFFGPGTRLTVL.

This clonotype showed up many times. J is TRBJ1-1 and V is TRBV29-1; D is uncertain. V shed 0 bases and J shed 0 bases, with 8 bases lying between them. Germline-derived CDR1 and CDR2 are SQVTM and ANQGSEA. This CDR3 comprises 14 residues. The CDR3 loop is CSVEDPGLNTEAFF. Written as DNA, the CDR3 is TGCAGCGTTGAAGATCCGGGGTTGAACACTGAAGCTTTCTTT.

This clonotype has a count of ten or more. The V and J genes are TRBV5-1 and TRBJ1-4; D possibly corresponds to TRBD1 (5 bases). The ends were cut back, 6 bases at V and 8 bases at J, with 17 bases in the middle. This CDR3 comprises 14 residues. Germline-derived CDR1 and CDR2 are SGHRS and YFSETQ. CDR3 region: CASTPGGASEKLFF. CDR3 DNA: TGCGCCAGCACCCCTGGAGGGGCCTCAGAAAAACTGTTTTTT. Full variable domain (remainder filled in from reference TRBV5-1 and TRBJ1-4): KAGVTQTPRYLIKTRGQQVTLSCSPISGHRSVSWYQQTPGQGLQFLFEYFSETQRNKGNFPGRFSGRQFSNSRSEMNVSTLELGDSALYLCASTPGGASEKLFFGSGTQLSVL.

This chain joins TRBV4-2 and TRBJ2-5; D might be TRBD2 (6 bases). The CDR3 spans 15 residues. Germline loops: CDR1 LGHNA, CDR2 YNFKEQ. Trimming stripped 0 bases from V and 4 bases from J, with 12 bases between. In DNA form, the CDR3 reads TGTGCCAGCAGCCAAGATCGTACTAGCCCAGAGACCCAGTACTTC. Amino acid sequence: CASSQDRTSPETQYF.

The chain uses TRBV9 and TRBJ2-7; 7 positions match TRBD1. Looked up from germline, CDR1 is SGDLS and CDR2 is YYNGEE. The junction had 9 bases not matched to a gene; V was cut back by 3 bases and J by 0 bases. This CDR3 comprises 16 residues. The CDR3 region has the DNA TGTGCCAGCAGCGCCGAACCGGGACAGTTCTCCTACGAGCAGTACTTC. Its protein product is CASSAEPGQFSYEQYF. Complete variable domain (other parts from reference TRBV9 and TRBJ2-7): DSGVTQTPKHLITATGQRVTLRCSPRSGDLSVYWYQQSLDQGLQFLIQYYNGEERAKGNILERFSAQQFPDLHSELNLSSLELGDSALYFCASSAEPGQFSYEQYFGPGTRLTVT.

This clonotype was seen at least ten times. The CDR3 DNA reads TGTGCCAGCACCCCTGGACCCTCCTACGAGCAGTACTTC. Its translation: CASTPGPSYEQYF. This chain joins TRBV7-2 and TRBJ2-7, with D unclear. Trimming took off 7 bases at V and 0 bases at J, with 10 bases between the two ends. Germline V gene lookup returns CDR1 SGHTA and CDR2 FQGNSA. The CDR3 covers 13 residues.

The genes are TRBV12-3 or TRBV12-4 and TRBJ1-1; 10 positions agree with TRBD1. V shed 3 bases and J 0 bases; nucleotides not matched to a gene: 10. This CDR3 region has 18 residues. In nucleotides, the CDR3 is TGTGCCAGCAGTTTGGGGACAGGGGTCTCTATAATGAACACTGAAGCTTTCTTT. This encodes CASSLGTGVSIMNTEAFF.

This clonotype was detected once. A read error is possible here, since a much larger clone lies one base away. The chain has TRBV6-1 and TRBJ1-3, with unresolved D. CDR1 MNHNS and CDR2 SASEGT come from the germline V gene. Deletions cut 6 bases from V and 1 base from J, with 13 bases between. The CDR3 has 15 residues. The CDR3 sequence: CASSQVWNSGNTIYF. CDR3 DNA sequence: TGTGCCAGCAGCCAAGTCTGGAATTCTGGAAACACCATATATTTT.

CDR3 residues: CASSYFDIFSGNTIYF. The CDR3 DNA is TGTGCCAGCAGTTATTTCGACATTTTCTCTGGAAACACCATATATTTT. This sequence joins TRBV6-5 and TRBJ1-3; D is ambiguous. The CDR3 loop spans 16 amino acids. Trimming took off 3 bases at V and 0 bases at J, with 12 bases between the two ends. CDR1 is MNHEY, CDR2 SVGAGI, per germline.

There are a few counts of this clonotype. V usage is TRBV5-1 and J usage is TRBJ2-1, with D unresolved. Germline CDR1 is SGHRS and CDR2 is YFSETQ. Trimming took off 0 bases at V and 7 bases at J, with 5 bases between the two ends. This CDR3 comprises 12 residues. The CDR3 loop is CASSLDGNEQFF. The DNA for the CDR3 is TGCGCCAGCAGCTTGGACGGGAATGAGCAGTTCTTC.

This clonotype has at least ten counts. The chain carries TRBV19 and TRBJ1-4; no definite D call. This CDR3 region has 12 residues. V was trimmed by 3 bases and J by 7 bases, leaving 6 bases between them. In germline, CDR1 is LNHDA, CDR2 SQIVND (reference sequence). The CDR3 nucleotides read TGTGCCAGTAGTATCGCTGGTGAAAAACTGTTTTTT. Residues: CASSIAGEKLFF. The full variable domain, in which reference TRBV19 and TRBJ1-4 provide the parts outside the CDR3, is DGGITQSPKYLFRKEGQNVTLSCEQNLNHDAMYWYRQDPGQGLRLIYYSQIVNDFQKGDIAEGYSVSREKKESFPLTVTSAQKNPTAFYLCASSIAGEKLFFGSGTQLSVL.